This entry is about one TCR beta chain. CDR1 is LNHDA, CDR2 SQIVND, per germline (reference sequence). This CDR3 has 16 amino acids. V lost 0 bases, J lost 0 bases, and 6 bases lay in between. The data are from a study of shared clonotypes between healthy human individuals. CD45RO-negative, CCR7-selected cells formed the naive CD8 fraction, which excluded terminally differentiated effector memory CD45RA+ cells. Assay used: immunoSEQ multiplex PCR; TCRdb lists only in-frame clones, some missing. The sample records 1.5 million to 2.5 million clones, about 95% being singletons. This clonotype originated in a man younger than 35 in good health. J is TRBJ1-6 and V is TRBV19; D perhaps matches TRBD1 (5 bases). The sample consisted of naive CD8+ T cells sorted from blood. The CDR3 region has the DNA TGTGCCAGTAGTATAGACGACAGCTCCTATAATTCACCCCTCCACTTT. It codes for CASSIDDSSYNSPLHF.